A single sample is the source of the 20 T cell receptor beta chains below, sequenced in a study of cytomegalovirus exposure and HLA in healthy donors. Primers for the PCR totalled 60 Vbeta and 13 Jbeta. The data were produced by immunoSEQ multiplex PCR, yet TCRdb's version contains in-frame clones alone and is incomplete. Of around 250,000 clones listed, around 81% are singletons. The sequenced material came from PBMCs. The receptors shown here come from a woman aged 55-70 years in good health and CMV-seropositive.

This chain links TRBV5-1 with TRBJ2-3; 9 nucleotides align to TRBD1. J gave up 4 bases and V 0 bases, and 6 bases lay outside the gene matches. Per germline, CDR1 SGHRS and CDR2 YFSETQ. This CDR3 has 16 amino acids. CDR3 nucleotide sequence: TGCGCCAGCAGCTTGGGACCGACAGGGGGGGCAGATACGCAGTATTTT. It translates to CASSLGPTGGADTQYF. Full variable domain (outside the CDR3, taken from reference TRBV5-1 and TRBJ2-3): KAGVTQTPRYLIKTRGQQVTLSCSPISGHRSVSWYQQTPGQGLQFLFEYFSETQRNKGNFPGRFSGRQFSNSRSEMNVSTLELGDSALYLCASSLGPTGGADTQYFGPGTRLTVL.

CDR3 loop: CASSQEHHELNTGELFF. The DNA for the CDR3 is TGCGCCAGCAGCCAAGAGCACCACGAGCTTAACACCGGGGAGCTGTTTTTT. The rearrangement uses TRBV4-1 and TRBJ2-2; D remains ambiguous. The CDR3 sequence is 17 residues long. From germline, CDR1 is MGHRA and CDR2 YSYEKL. V was trimmed by 0 bases and J by 2 bases, leaving 13 bases between them.

V usage is TRBV9 and J usage is TRBJ1-1; tentatively, D is TRBD1 (5 bases). The ends were cut back, 4 bases at V and 4 bases at J, with 14 bases in the middle. The germline gives CDR1 SGDLS, CDR2 YYNGEE. The CDR3 is made up of 14 amino acids. Here the CDR3 DNA reads TGTGCCAGCAGCCCCATCGGGGGAGGCACTGAAGCTTTCTTT. It encodes CASSPIGGGTEAFF.

The chain couples TRBV9 to TRBJ2-6, with D perhaps TRBD2 (7 bases). This CDR3 has 15 residues. Trimming pared 2 bases from V and 4 bases from J, leaving 10 bases between. Germline loops: CDR1 SGDLS, CDR2 YYNGEE. The CDR3 DNA reads TGTGCCAGCAGCGTGGGGGGGGCAGGGGCCAACGTCCTGACTTTC. Amino acids: CASSVGGAGANVLTF.

The CDR3 spells CAVLGVSGSRNEQFF. The CDR3 DNA is TGTGCCGTCCTTGGGGTTAGCGGGAGCCGCAATGAGCAGTTCTTC. V is TRBV7-3 and J is TRBJ2-1, with TRBD2 identical over 9 bases. The length of the CDR3 is 15 residues. V trimming: 11 bases; J trimming: 6 bases; junction bases outside the gene matches: 14. Germline V gene lookup returns CDR1 SGHTA and CDR2 FQGTGA.

V is TRBV18 and J is TRBJ1-5; maybe TRBD1 (6 bases). CDR3 length: 15 amino acids. CDR1 and CDR2 (germline): KGHSH, LQKENI. V lost 3 bases, J lost 11 bases, and 20 bases lay in between. The DNA of the CDR3 is TGTGCCAGCTCACCGGGACAATCCAGCCTGGGGGCCCAGCATTTT. Translated: CASSPGQSSLGAQHF.

CDR3: CASSKGQGANEQYF. Written as DNA, the CDR3 is TGCGCCAGCAGCAAGGGACAGGGGGCCAACGAGCAGTACTTC. The rearrangement joins TRBV5-1 to TRBJ2-7, with TRBD1 matching over 12 bases. The V gene's germline CDR1 is SGHRS and CDR2 YFSETQ. There are 14 residues in the CDR3. Germline trimming cut 4 bases from V and 5 bases from J; bases unmatched to any gene: 4.

The chain combines TRBV27 with TRBJ2-3; tentative D call: TRBD2 (6 bases). The V end lost 6 bases, the J end lost 0 bases, and 16 bases lay between the germline ends. Per germline, CDR1 MNHEY and CDR2 SMNVEV (reference sequence). The CDR3 runs to 16 residues. The DNA of the CDR3 is TGTGCCAGCAGCGGGAGAGCCATAGTCAGCACAGATACGCAGTATTTT. The encoded protein is CASSGRAIVSTDTQYF.

The rearrangement joins TRBV6-6 to TRBJ2-1, with 7 positions matching TRBD2. Germline CDR1 is MNHNY and CDR2 is SVGAGI (reference sequence). This CDR3 is 16 amino acids long. V shed 6 bases and J 3 bases; nucleotides not matched to a gene: 11. This CDR3 is CASSPLFGGGYNEQFF. CDR3 DNA sequence: TGTGCCAGCAGCCCCCTCTTTGGCGGGGGCTACAATGAGCAGTTCTTC.

To note about this clone: The sample has other DNA sequences that encode this CDR3 too. The chain joins TRBV5-4 to TRBJ1-3, with 8 nucleotides matching TRBD1. This CDR3 region has 16 residues. CDR1 and CDR2 from the germline V gene are SGHNT and YYREEE (reference sequence). Trimming took 2 bases from V and 2 from J; bases not matched to a gene: 6. The chain's CDR3 is CASSFTGTGTGNTIYF. CDR3 in DNA: TGTGCCAGCAGCTTCACCGGGACAGGAACTGGAAACACCATATATTTT.

V usage is TRBV29-1 and J usage is TRBJ2-3; TRBD1 agrees at 11 bases. This CDR3 region has 16 residues. Germline V gene data show CDR1 as SQVTM and CDR2 as ANQGSEA. J lost 6 bases, V lost 7 bases, and 15 bases had no gene match. CDR3 DNA sequence: TGCAGCGCCGGCCGGAGGGACAGGGGGATCGGGGATACGCAGTATTTT. Its translation is CSAGRRDRGIGDTQYF.

V and J are TRBV6-5 and TRBJ2-4; TRBD1 matches at 7 bases. CDR3 length equals 14 residues. Germline lookup yields CDR1 MNHEY and CDR2 SVGAGI. V was clipped by 0 bases and J by 8 bases; unmatched bases: 4. In DNA form, the CDR3 reads TGTGCCAGCAGTTACTCGCGACAGGGAGACATTCAGTACTTC. Translating it yields CASSYSRQGDIQYF.

The chain is built from TRBV2 and TRBJ2-3, with unresolved D. The germline V gene has CDR1 SNHLY and CDR2 FYNNEI. There are 13 residues in the CDR3. The germline V and J ends were trimmed by 2 bases and 1 base, with 4 bases remaining between them. Written as DNA, the CDR3 is TGTGCCAGCAGTGAAATCGGCACAGATACGCAGTATTTT. Amino acids: CASSEIGTDTQYF.

J is TRBJ2-5 and V is TRBV10-3, with 7 bases that match TRBD2. Looked up from germline, CDR1 is ENHRY and CDR2 is SYGVKD. The ends lost 8 bases at V and 5 bases at J; junction bases unmatched: 8. The CDR3 covers 13 residues. CDR3 residues: CAIQPGGGETQYF. For the CDR3, the DNA is TGTGCCATCCAACCTGGGGGGGGTGAGACCCAGTACTTC.

The chain couples TRBV2 to TRBJ1-2; D is unresolved. The V end was cut by 8 bases, the J end by 3 bases, with 7 bases between. Germline V gene sequence: CDR1 SNHLY, CDR2 FYNNEI. This CDR3 contains 11 residues. CDR3 in amino acids: CASSRDYGYTF. In nucleotides, the CDR3 is TGTGCCAGCTCAAGAGACTATGGCTACACCTTC. Filled out from reference TRBV2 and TRBJ1-2, the complete variable domain reads EPEVTQTPSHQVTQMGQEVILRCVPISNHLYFYWYRQILGQKVEFLVSFYNNEISEKSEIFDDQFSVERPDGSNFTLKIRSTKLEDSAMYFCASSRDYGYTFGSGTRLTVV.

The chain has TRBV5-4 and TRBJ2-1, with 10 bases lining up with TRBD2. This CDR3 region has 17 residues. Germline values: CDR1 SGHNT, CDR2 YYREEE (reference sequence). The V segment lost 4 bases and the J segment 6 bases; nucleotides outside the gene matches: 13. In nucleotides, the CDR3 is TGTGCCAGCAGCGGAGGACAGCGGGAGGGTACGGGCAATGAGCAGTTCTTC. Residues: CASSGGQREGTGNEQFF.

CDR3 sequence reads: CASSPGLAGGPEEQFF. The CDR3 DNA reads as TGTGCCAGCAGCCCAGGACTAGCGGGAGGACCGGAAGAGCAGTTCTTC. The chain carries TRBV7-3 and TRBJ2-1; 14 bases agree with TRBD2. This CDR3 is 16 amino acids long. The germline V gene has CDR1 SGHTA and CDR2 FQGTGA. V lost 5 bases to trimming and J lost 10 bases; unmatched junction nucleotides: 10.

The V gene is TRBV19, the J gene TRBJ2-1, with 8 nucleotides matching TRBD1. Germline assignment: CDR1 LNHDA and CDR2 SQIVND (reference sequence). The CDR3 has 14 residues. J gave up 4 bases and V 6 bases, and 5 bases lay outside the gene matches. The CDR3 DNA reads TGTGCCAGTAGAGGGGACAGGATTTACAATGAGCAGTTCTTC. Amino acids: CASRGDRIYNEQFF.

In its sample, this clone was seen once. This chain uses TRBV7-2 with TRBJ2-2, with D tentatively TRBD2 (5 bases). Deletions cut 3 bases from V and 2 bases from J, with 10 bases between. Germline V CDR1 and CDR2: SGHTA, FQGNSA. The CDR3 has 15 residues. The CDR3 DNA reads TGTGCCAGCAGCTTCCGGGGAACCAACACCGGGGAGCTGTTTTTT. Residues: CASSFRGTNTGELFF. The variable domain in full, completed from reference TRBV7-2 and TRBJ2-2, reads GAGVSQSPSNKVTEKGKDVELRCDPISGHTALYWYRQSLGQGLEFLIYFQGNSAPDKSGLPSDRFSAERTGGSVSTLTIQRTQQEDSAVYLCASSFRGTNTGELFFGEGSRLTVL.

The chain is built from TRBV28 and TRBJ1-1; D gene ambiguous. The germline gives CDR1 MDHEN, CDR2 SYDVKM. The CDR3 sequence is 13 residues long. V shed 2 bases and J shed 3 bases, with 7 bases lying between them. The CDR3 loop reads CASSLVSDTEAFF. CDR3 sequence (DNA): TGTGCCAGCAGTTTAGTGTCGGACACTGAAGCTTTCTTT.